This TCR beta chain was identified during a study of human T cells and chemical hapten exposure. Across the study: Application of 0.01% DPC to the upper back was done by patch test, with a reading at 6 days. Per-sample variation in TCR yield stemmed mainly from small pooled library volume differences.

On this clonotype itself: Its antigen is unknown.

Trimming cost V 6 bases and J 5 bases, with 11 bases left between them. CDR3 length: 13 amino acids. The germline CDR1 and CDR2 sequences are MGHRA and YSYEKL. Study-level results: Patch test score was positively correlated with the counts of TCRs that had expanded at PT1.

Documented time point: patch test 1, 2 weeks after DPC sensitization. Indicated treatment: therapeutic diphenylcyclopropenone sensitization with weekly scalp DPC. Unique molecular identifiers were linked by the library to individual cDNA molecules. TCRdb independently ran MiXCR on the RACE reads; one entry per CDR3 protein. The sample consists of 80,000 or so distinct CDR3 sequences, roughly 10% of them appearing once. The material sequenced was whole blood, taken in connection with sensitization to the hapten diphenylcyclopropenone (DPC). V and J are TRBV4-1 and TRBJ2-1; D might be TRBD2 (5 bases). The origin of this receptor is a woman between 50 and 59 years old with alopecia areata. Some clones in this sample may be carry-over from other donors' samples. CDR3 protein: CASSRGADNEQFF. The CDR3 nucleotides read TGCGCCAGCAGTCGGGGAGCAGACAATGAGCAGTTCTTC.